The clone carrying this T cell receptor (beta chain) was seen only a few times. Its antigen is not known. The investigators sampled blood at baseline, at cycle 4 day 1, and at cycle 7 day 1. The sample belongs to a study of OX40 agonist ivuxolimab in advanced cancers. Study outcomes and limitations: Averaging showed that CD8+ T cells had more expanded clones than CD4+ did. Some nonresponders also had low normalized T-cell clonal expansion.

Using immunoSEQ multiplex PCR, the repertoire was profiled, and TCRdb retains in-frame clones only, with some absent. The data hold 80,000 to 95,000 clones, with 80% to 90% observed a single time. Per germline, CDR1 SNHLY and CDR2 FYNNEI. This CDR3 spans 14 amino acids. V was clipped by 4 bases and J by 5 bases, with 14 bases between them. This TCR derives from an adult with an advanced solid tumor such as melanoma, head and neck, liver or kidney cancer. The sample was CD4+ or CD8+ T cells sorted from blood, taken in a trial of the OX40 agonist ivuxolimab. The V gene is TRBV2, the J gene TRBJ2-5; tentative D call: TRBD2 (6 bases). This chain's CDR3 is CASSGAGKRETQYF. The CDR3 DNA follows: TGTGCCAGCAGTGGGGCGGGGAAGCGGGAGACCCAGTACTTC.